The 32 T cell receptor beta chains below were found in one sample sequenced in a study of cytomegalovirus exposure and HLA in healthy donors. Clones were read by immunoSEQ multiplex PCR, and TCRdb kept only the in-frame ones, dropping some. The data show more than 250,000 clones, with just over 85% seen just once and about 0.8% held by the top ten. Sequenced input: PBMCs. These receptor sequences come from a woman younger than 35 in good health and CMV-seronegative.

The J gene is TRBJ2-1, the V gene TRBV5-1; TRBD2 matches 8 bases. The CDR3 contains 14 residues. Germline V gene data show CDR1 as SGHRS and CDR2 as YFSETQ. V lost 0 bases to trimming and J lost 9 bases; unmatched junction nucleotides: 5. CDR3 residues: CASSLDGRAGEQFF. The CDR3 DNA reads as TGCGCCAGCAGCTTGGACGGGAGGGCCGGTGAGCAGTTCTTC.

The chain is built from TRBV5-6 and TRBJ2-5, with 9 nucleotides matching TRBD1. The junction had 18 bases not matched to a gene; V was cut back by 4 bases and J by 5 bases. The CDR3 contains 18 residues. From germline, CDR1 is SGHDT and CDR2 YYEEEE. CDR3 coding DNA: TGTGCCAGCAGCCCGGTCAAAGGGGACAGGGAGTTTTGGGAGACCCAGTACTTC. The encoded protein is CASSPVKGDREFWETQYF.

The gene calls are TRBV5-1 and TRBJ2-5; D remains ambiguous. The CDR3 extends over 14 amino acids. V was clipped by 2 bases and J by 4 bases, with 12 bases between them. Germline V gives CDR1 SGHRS, CDR2 YFSETQ. CDR3 protein: CASSLMEPGETQYF. CDR3 DNA sequence: TGCGCCAGCAGCTTAATGGAGCCCGGAGAGACCCAGTACTTC.

This clone is a singleton in its sample. This rearrangement joins TRBV27 to TRBJ2-1; 7 positions match TRBD2. The CDR3 loop spans 15 amino acids. The germline CDR1 and CDR2 sequences are MNHEY and SMNVEV (reference sequence). The V gene end was trimmed by 2 bases and the J gene end by 9 bases; junction bases not matched to a gene: 10. This chain's CDR3 is CASSLNGGGGTEQFF. The CDR3, as DNA: TGTGCCAGCAGTTTAAATGGTGGGGGGGGGACTGAGCAGTTCTTC.

This clone was observed once. The chain carries TRBV2 and TRBJ2-2; TRBD2 aligns across 14 bases. This CDR3 has 18 residues. After removal of 2 bases from V and 6 bases from J, the junction contained 8 bases not matched to a gene. The germline V gene has CDR1 SNHLY and CDR2 FYNNEI. Here the CDR3 reads CASSESVGTSGSAGELFF. Here the CDR3 DNA reads TGTGCCAGCAGTGAAAGTGTCGGGACTAGCGGGAGTGCCGGGGAGCTGTTTTTT. Complete variable domain (other parts from reference TRBV2 and TRBJ2-2): EPEVTQTPSHQVTQMGQEVILRCVPISNHLYFYWYRQILGQKVEFLVSFYNNEISEKSEIFDDQFSVERPDGSNFTLKIRSTKLEDSAMYFCASSESVGTSGSAGELFFGEGSRLTVL.

This chain links TRBV5-6 with TRBJ2-5; the D gene is possibly TRBD1 (5 bases). The CDR3 is 16 amino acids. Trimming stripped 1 base from V and 5 bases from J, with 18 bases between. CDR1 is SGHDT and CDR2 is YYEEEE in the germline V gene. Here the CDR3 DNA reads TGTGCCAGCAGCTTGTACGCAGGGCTGACGGAGGAGACCCAGTACTTC. It encodes CASSLYAGLTEETQYF.

The rearrangement links TRBV6-5 to TRBJ1-5, with 8 bases identical to TRBD1. Germline V CDR1 and CDR2: MNHEY, SVGAGI. The CDR3 length is 12 residues. V lost 6 bases to trimming and J lost 13 bases; unmatched junction nucleotides: 8. The CDR3 DNA reads as TGTGCCAGCAGACACGGACAGGGACCTCAGCATTTT. The encoded protein is CASRHGQGPQHF.

The chain links TRBV28 to TRBJ2-7; 7 nucleotides agree with TRBD2. This CDR3 contains 15 residues. V lost 2 bases and J lost 3; bases outside the gene matches: 7. The germline CDR1 and CDR2 sequences are MDHEN and SYDVKM. This CDR3 reads CASSLGRGGGYEQYF. The CDR3 DNA reads TGTGCCAGCAGTTTAGGGAGGGGAGGCGGCTACGAGCAGTACTTC.

The V gene is TRBV2, the J gene TRBJ2-2, with D possibly being TRBD2 (6 bases). Trimming removed 6 bases at V and 5 bases at J, with 19 bases between. Germline CDR1 reads SNHLY; CDR2 reads FYNNEI. This CDR3 comprises 16 residues. CDR3: CASSGLANPRTGELFF. The CDR3, as DNA: TGTGCCAGCAGCGGTCTAGCGAACCCGAGGACCGGGGAGCTGTTTTTT. Complete variable domain (other parts from reference TRBV2 and TRBJ2-2): EPEVTQTPSHQVTQMGQEVILRCVPISNHLYFYWYRQILGQKVEFLVSFYNNEISEKSEIFDDQFSVERPDGSNFTLKIRSTKLEDSAMYFCASSGLANPRTGELFFGEGSRLTVL.

The V and J genes are TRBV7-3 and TRBJ2-3; 8 bases map to TRBD2. The V gene end was trimmed by 1 base and the J gene end by 4 bases; junction bases not matched to a gene: 4. CDR1 is SGHTA and CDR2 is FQGTGA in the germline V gene. This CDR3 is built from 15 residues. The CDR3 coding sequence is TGTGCCAGCAGCTTAAACCCGGGAGGGGCAGATACGCAGTATTTT. As protein: CASSLNPGGADTQYF.

The chain is built from TRBV7-9 and TRBJ2-1; 9 bases are shared with TRBD2. Germline CDR1 reads SEHNR; CDR2 reads FQNEAQ (reference sequence). This CDR3 comprises 14 residues. Losses at the gene ends were 8 bases for V and 8 bases for J; bases not matched to a gene: 10. The CDR3 DNA sequence: TGTGCCAGCTTAGTCCCTAGCGGGAAAGATGAGCAGTTCTTC. It codes for CASLVPSGKDEQFF.

The V and J genes are TRBV6-5 and TRBJ1-2; 10 bases line up with TRBD1. From germline, CDR1 is MNHEY and CDR2 SVGAGI. Trimming removed 7 bases from V and 2 bases from J; junction bases left unmatched: 4. The CDR3 runs to 14 residues. Here the CDR3 DNA reads TGTGCCAGCACCCGGGACAGGGGCAACTATGGCTACACCTTC. Translating it yields CASTRDRGNYGYTF.

The chain combines TRBV5-1 with TRBJ1-1; TRBD1 agrees at 7 bases. The CDR3 is made up of 14 amino acids. V gave up 2 bases and J gave up 5 bases; unmatched junction bases: 6. Germline lookup yields CDR1 SGHRS and CDR2 YFSETQ. CDR3 amino acids: CASSFTGEATEAFF. CDR3 sequence (DNA): TGCGCCAGCAGCTTCACAGGGGAAGCGACTGAAGCTTTCTTT.

The chain has TRBV5-1 and TRBJ2-1; a weak D match, TRBD2 (6 bases). CDR3 size: 12 residues. Germline CDR1 is SGHRS and CDR2 is YFSETQ. The V gene lost 3 bases and the J gene lost 16 bases, with 17 bases spanning the gap. For the CDR3, the DNA is TGCGCCAGCAGCTCATCCGGGACTTTGCCCTTCTTC. Translated, it gives CASSSSGTLPFF.

The chain has TRBV11-2 and TRBJ2-7, with D maybe TRBD2 (5 bases). Trimming cost V 2 bases and J 5 bases, with 10 bases left between them. Germline V lookup: CDR1 SGHAT, CDR2 FQNNGV. This CDR3 spans 13 amino acids. CDR3 residues: CASSLYVANEQYF. The DNA for the CDR3 is TGTGCCAGCAGCTTATATGTAGCGAACGAGCAGTACTTC.

CDR3 amino acids: CASSFSNGGSINEQFF. CDR3 sequence (DNA): TGTGCCAGCAGCTTCTCTAACGGCGGGAGCATAAATGAGCAGTTCTTC. The J gene is TRBJ2-1, the V gene TRBV13; 7 nucleotides line up with TRBD2. Germline V CDR1 and CDR2: PRHDT, FYEKMQ (reference sequence). The CDR3 covers 16 residues. V lost 3 bases to trimming and J lost 7 bases; unmatched junction nucleotides: 12.

DNA for the CDR3: TGCACCAGCAGCCAAGATAGACCGGGACAGATAAACTATGGCTACACCTTC. Translated: CTSSQDRPGQINYGYTF. This chain joins TRBV1 and TRBJ1-2; the D call in the table, TRBD1, was not verified against the DNA. TRBV1 is classified as a pseudogene. The CDR3 length is 17 residues.

CDR3 region: CASSISQDEQYF. CDR3 bases: TGTGCCAGTAGTATCAGTCAGGACGAGCAGTACTTC. The J gene is TRBJ2-7, the V gene TRBV19; D not certain. Deletions cut 3 bases from V and 5 bases from J, with 8 bases between. The CDR3 length is 12 residues. In germline, CDR1 is LNHDA, CDR2 SQIVND (reference sequence).

This clone was observed a single time. The CDR3 DNA reads TGTGCCACCAGCAGAGATTTGGGGACAGGGCCCTACGAGCAGTACTTC. Amino acid sequence: CATSRDLGTGPYEQYF. This sequence joins TRBV15 and TRBJ2-7, with TRBD1 matching 9 bases. The germline V gene encodes CDR1 LNHNV and CDR2 YYDKDF (reference sequence). V lost 0 bases and J lost 2; bases outside the gene matches: 5. CDR3 size: 16 residues.

The V gene is TRBV2, the J gene TRBJ1-5; perhaps TRBD1 as D (5 bases). V lost 6 bases, J lost 3 bases, and 12 bases lay in between. This CDR3 region has 14 residues. Germline V gene data show CDR1 as SNHLY and CDR2 as FYNNEI. CDR3 amino acids: CASSQDSNNQPQHF. DNA for the CDR3: TGTGCCAGCAGCCAAGACAGCAACAATCAGCCCCAGCATTTT.

The CDR3 region has the DNA TGTGCCAGCAGTCCCGGGAGATTTCAAGAGACCCAGTACTTC. Translating it yields CASSPGRFQETQYF. The rearrangement uses TRBV27 and TRBJ2-5; weak D call: TRBD2 (6 bases). CDR3 length: 14 amino acids. Germline lookup yields CDR1 MNHEY and CDR2 SMNVEV (reference sequence). V gave up 5 bases and J gave up 2 bases, with 12 bases separating them.

The chain is built from TRBV4-2 and TRBJ2-2; D may be TRBD2 (6 bases). This CDR3 is built from 16 residues. The V end lost 0 bases, the J end lost 5 bases, and 13 bases lay between the germline ends. Germline V CDR1 and CDR2: LGHNA, YNFKEQ. Here the CDR3 DNA reads TGTGCCAGCAGCCAAGAGAAGGGACTTGCAACCGGGGAGCTGTTTTTT. This gives the protein CASSQEKGLATGELFF.

The chain carries TRBV5-1 and TRBJ1-1; TRBD1 matches 8 bases. V shed 4 bases, J shed 3 bases, and the junction held 5 bases outside the gene matches. The CDR3 sequence is 14 residues long. The germline V gene encodes CDR1 SGHRS and CDR2 YFSETQ. CDR3 bases: TGCGCCAGCAGCCACGGACAGGGTGACACTGAAGCTTTCTTT. Protein: CASSHGQGDTEAFF.

The chain couples TRBV7-9 to TRBJ2-7, with 14 positions matching TRBD2. The CDR3 totals 17 residues. Germline assignment: CDR1 SEHNR and CDR2 FQNEAQ (reference sequence). J was trimmed by 0 bases and V by 10 bases; bases with no gene match: 11. Here the CDR3 DNA reads TGTGCCATCGCGGGACTAGCGGGAGTTGAGAGCTCCTACGAGCAGTACTTC. It is translated as CAIAGLAGVESSYEQYF. Full variable domain (outside the CDR3, taken from reference TRBV7-9 and TRBJ2-7): DTGVSQNPRHKITKRGQNVTFRCDPISEHNRLYWYRQTLGQGPEFLTYFQNEAQLEKSRLLSDRFSAERPKGSFSTLEIQRTEQGDSAMYLCAIAGLAGVESSYEQYFGPGTRLTVT.

CDR3 nucleotides: TGCGCCAGCCGAAGACTAGCGGGTACCGTCGCGAGAGAGACCCAGTACTTC. Translating it yields CASRRLAGTVARETQYF. The chain is built from TRBV5-1 and TRBJ2-5; 10 bases match TRBD2. J was trimmed by 4 bases and V by 7 bases; bases with no gene match: 16. The CDR3 runs to 17 residues. Germline values: CDR1 SGHRS, CDR2 YFSETQ.

The J gene is TRBJ2-3, the V gene TRBV6-5, with no clear D. Germline V gene data show CDR1 as MNHEY and CDR2 as SVGAGI. The V end was cut by 0 bases, the J end by 2 bases, with 12 bases between. The CDR3 totals 16 residues. This CDR3 is CASSYSSAGYTDTQYF. CDR3 nucleotides: TGTGCCAGCAGTTACTCGAGCGCCGGCTACACAGATACGCAGTATTTT.

A word on this clone: A read error may produce the germline difference seen at one junction end. The rearrangement joins TRBV19 to TRBJ1-1; D gene uncertain. The CDR3 is made up of 14 amino acids. Germline CDR1 and CDR2: LNHDA and SQIVND (reference sequence). The CDR3 here is CASSDGPLYTEAFF. The CDR3 bases are TGTGCCAGTAGCGATGGGCCCCTTTACACTGAAGCTTTCTTC. The full variable domain, in which reference TRBV19 and TRBJ1-1 provide the parts outside the CDR3, is DGGITQSPKYLFRKEGQNVTLSCEQNLNHDAMYWYRQDPGQGLRLIYYSQIVNDFQKGDIAEGYSVSREKKESFPLTVTSAQKNPTAFYLCASSDGPLYTEAFFGQGTRLTVV.

This chain connects TRBV28 to TRBJ1-1; D not resolved. V was cut by 7 bases and J by 0 bases, with 15 bases left in between. The CDR3 contains 15 residues. CDR1 is MDHEN and CDR2 is SYDVKM in the germline V gene. For the CDR3, the DNA is TGTGCCAGCAAACCGGGGTCACCAATGAACACTGAAGCTTTCTTT. Its translation is CASKPGSPMNTEAFF.

About this clone itself: Other DNA sequences within the sample encode an identical CDR3. V is TRBV9 and J is TRBJ2-1; D is unclear. The CDR3 spans 12 residues. Germline CDR1 SGDLS, CDR2 YYNGEE. The V end was cut by 5 bases, the J end by 6 bases, with 9 bases between. This chain's CDR3 is CASSGTGNEQFF. The CDR3 DNA follows: TGTGCCAGCAGTGGTACGGGCAATGAGCAGTTCTTC.

The V gene is TRBV6-1, the J gene TRBJ2-5; 8 nucleotides line up with TRBD2. Germline CDR1 reads MNHNS; CDR2 reads SASEGT. Germline trimming cut 9 bases from V and 5 bases from J; bases unmatched to any gene: 11. This CDR3 comprises 14 residues. The CDR3 sequence: CASTLSGMAETQYF. The CDR3, as DNA: TGTGCCAGTACCCTTAGCGGGATGGCGGAGACCCAGTACTTC.

The chain joins TRBV29-1 to TRBJ1-1; TRBD1 is a possible D gene (6 bases). V was pared by 7 bases and J by 5 bases, with 11 bases between. The CDR3 sequence is 11 residues long. CDR1 SQVTM and CDR2 ANQGSEA come from the germline V gene. CDR3 bases: TGCAGCGCCCGGGACAAAACTGAAGCTTTCTTT. Encoded protein: CSARDKTEAFF.

The J gene is TRBJ2-1, the V gene TRBV27; D gene uncertain. Germline V gene lookup returns CDR1 MNHEY and CDR2 SMNVEV (reference sequence). V lost 3 bases and J lost 8, with 11 bases in between. The CDR3 is 13 residues long. Here the CDR3 DNA reads TGTGCCAGCAGTTTCGCCGGGTACCATGAGCAGTTCTTC. This encodes CASSFAGYHEQFF.